The 17 T cell receptor beta chains listed next were all sequenced from one sample in a study of post-analysis software for immune sequencing data. The study, taken as a whole, reports: Elevated frequency relative to controls characterized roughly five TRBV segments in patients, TRBV5-6, TRBV5-1 and TRBV20-1 among them.

Each TCR beta cDNA library carried unique molecular identifiers. TCRdb ran MiXCR on the PCR reads and lists one entry per CDR3 protein. This sample carries about 540,000 distinct CDR3 sequences, around 34% of them seen once, and the ten largest clones take approximately 6%. Antigens of these TCRs are unknown. What was sequenced was blood. Receptors were obtained from a girl younger than 18 with multiple sclerosis.

V is TRBV12-3 or TRBV12-4 and J is TRBJ2-7; tentatively, D is TRBD2 (7 bases). Matching the DNA end better, TRBJ2-5 makes the J call doubtful. The CDR3 totals 16 residues. The CDR3 region is CASSLPGGGDAGTQYF. In DNA form, the CDR3 reads TGTGCCAGCAGTTTACCGGGGGGCGGGGACGCCGGGACCCAGTACTTC.

The genes are TRBV6-5 and TRBJ2-5; TRBD1 aligns across 7 bases. Germline V gene data show CDR1 as MNHEY and CDR2 as SVGAGI. The CDR3 loop spans 18 amino acids. After removal of 2 bases from V and 2 bases from J, the junction contained 14 bases not matched to a gene. As DNA, the CDR3 is TGTGCCAGCAGTTACCAACCAATATCGACAGGGTTTCAAGAGACCCAGTACTTC. This translates into CASSYQPISTGFQETQYF.

The genes are TRBV29-1 and TRBJ2-1, with 10 bases lining up with TRBD2. V gave up 5 bases and J gave up 6 bases; unmatched junction bases: 7. Germline-derived CDR1 and CDR2 are SQVTM and ANQGSEA. The CDR3 runs 14 residues. CDR3 DNA: TGCAGCGTTTCACTAGCGGGAATCTGCAATGAGCAGTTCTTC. Its protein product is CSVSLAGICNEQFF.

This clonotype was seen a few times. The chain links TRBV11-2 to TRBJ2-1, with 9 positions matching TRBD2. This CDR3 has 16 amino acids. CDR1 is SGHAT and CDR2 is FQNNGV in the germline V gene. With 1 base clipped from V and 4 bases from J, the junction kept 5 bases outside the gene matches. In DNA, the CDR3 is TGTGCCAGCAGCTTAGGGCGGGGGGGCAGGTACAATGAGCAGTTCTTC. Protein: CASSLGRGGRYNEQFF.

This rearrangement joins TRBV12-3 or TRBV12-4 to TRBJ1-1; D is possibly TRBD1 (5 bases). V was shortened by 5 bases and J by 3 bases, with 16 bases between the two germline ends. The CDR3 sequence is 15 residues long. CDR3 DNA sequence: TGTGCCAGCAGTCCCCGTAGCGACAGCCACACTGAAGCTTTCTTT. Its protein product is CASSPRSDSHTEAFF.

The chain uses TRBV4-1 and TRBJ2-4; 8 bases agree with TRBD1. The J call is uncertain, as TRBJ2-7 better fits the DNA end. The CDR3 runs 16 residues. Germline CDR1 reads MGHRA; CDR2 reads YSYEKL. CDR3 loop: CASSQGDGQGGCEQYF. CDR3 bases: TGCGCCAGCAGCCAAGGTGATGGACAGGGAGGTTGCGAGCAGTACTTC.

This clonotype came up many times. The genes are TRBV15 and TRBJ2-4; D is unresolved. The V and J ends lost 5 bases and 0 bases respectively, with 5 bases between them. The CDR3 contains 13 residues. Looked up from germline, CDR1 is LNHNV and CDR2 is YYDKDF (reference sequence). The CDR3 region has the DNA TGTGCCACCAGCCCCCTAGCCAAAAACATTCAGTACTTC. Translation: CATSPLAKNIQYF.

The gene calls are TRBV12-3 or TRBV12-4 and TRBJ1-2, with D unclear. The CDR3 has 12 residues. V lost 5 bases, J lost 1 base, and 5 bases lay in between. The CDR3 coding sequence is TGTGCCAGCAGTAAAGATAACTATGGCTACACCTTC. This translates into CASSKDNYGYTF.

This clonotype was recorded a few times. The CDR3 here is CSAYQETQYF. CDR3 bases: TGCAGTGCTTACCAAGAGACCCAGTACTTC. The chain has TRBV20-1 and TRBJ2-5; no reliable D call. Germline V lookup: CDR1 DFQATT, CDR2 SNEGSKA (reference sequence). Deletions cut 5 bases from V and 0 bases from J, with 1 base between. CDR3 length: 10 residues.

This clonotype was observed a few times. At one of its ends the junction is not consistent with the germline gene, which may arise from a read error. The chain recombines TRBV7-7 with TRBJ1-2; D remains ambiguous. CDR1 SSHAT and CDR2 FNYEAQ come from the germline V gene (reference sequence). This CDR3 has 12 amino acids. The CDR3 coding sequence is TGTGCTAGCAGCCCGATTGTCCACGAGATCACCTTC. Encoded protein: CASSPIVHEITF. Filled out from reference TRBV7-7 and TRBJ1-2, the complete variable domain reads GAGVSQSPRYKVTKRGQDVTLRCDPISSHATLYWYQQALGQGPEFLTYFNYEAQPDKSGLPSDRFSAERPEGSISTLTIQRTEQRDSAMYRCASSPIVHEITFGSGTRLTVV.

This clonotype appeared a few times. Here the CDR3 DNA reads TGTGCCATCAGTGAGGGGAATTTACCCACAGATACGCAGTATTTT. This codes for CAISEGNLPTDTQYF. The V gene is TRBV10-3, the J gene TRBJ2-3; D uncertain. Trimming removed 2 bases at V and 2 bases at J, with 11 bases between. Germline-derived CDR1 and CDR2 are ENHRY and SYGVKD. The CDR3 runs 15 residues.

The chain uses TRBV5-1 and TRBJ2-7; 16 positions agree with TRBD2. Germline values: CDR1 SGHRS, CDR2 YFSETQ. This CDR3 is built from 17 residues. After removal of 4 bases from V and 3 bases from J, the junction contained 7 bases not matched to a gene. CDR3 sequence (DNA): TGCGCCAGCAGCCTGGGACTAGCGGGGGGGCCTGGCTACGAGCAGTACTTC. It specifies CASSLGLAGGPGYEQYF.

The table lists this clonotype with a few counts. This chain uses TRBV7-9 with TRBJ2-5; tentative D call: TRBD1 (6 bases). The CDR3 contains 17 residues. V lost 4 bases to trimming and J lost 1 base, with 19 bases between them. Per germline, CDR1 SEHNR and CDR2 FQNEAQ (reference sequence). CDR3 protein: CASSWPPGQGIQETQYF. CDR3 sequence (DNA): TGTGCCAGCAGCTGGCCCCCGGGACAAGGGATCCAAGAGACCCAGTACTTC. The whole variable domain, filled in from reference TRBV7-9 and TRBJ2-5, reads DTGVSQNPRHKITKRGQNVTFRCDPISEHNRLYWYRQTLGQGPEFLTYFQNEAQLEKSRLLSDRFSAERPKGSFSTLEIQRTEQGDSAMYLCASSWPPGQGIQETQYFGPGTRLLVL.

This sequence joins TRBV28 and TRBJ1-6; D possibly corresponds to TRBD1 (6 bases). Germline V gene data show CDR1 as MDHEN and CDR2 as SYDVKM. Trimming stripped 0 bases from V and 7 bases from J, with 10 bases between. The CDR3 length is 15 residues. CDR3 nucleotides: TGTGCCAGCAGTTTATGGGATACAGGGAATTCACCCCTCCACTTT. Residues: CASSLWDTGNSPLHF.

Only a few counts were recorded for this clonotype. The chain carries TRBV6-5 and TRBJ2-5; D possibly corresponds to TRBD2 (6 bases). The V end was cut by 6 bases, the J end by 2 bases, with 10 bases between. Germline loops: CDR1 MNHEY, CDR2 SVGAGI. This CDR3 contains 13 residues. CDR3: CASSRTTQETQYF. The CDR3 nucleotides are TGTGCCAGCAGCCGGACTACACAAGAGACCCAGTACTTC.

This clonotype showed up just a few times. The chain recombines TRBV4-2 with TRBJ1-1; 9 nucleotides align to TRBD1. V gave up 5 bases and J gave up 4 bases; unmatched junction bases: 5. This CDR3 comprises 14 residues. Germline values: CDR1 LGHNA, CDR2 YNFKEQ. The CDR3, as DNA: TGTGCCAGCAGCTCCACAGGGGGCATCACTGAAGCTTTCTTT. It is translated as CASSSTGGITEAFF.

Of note for this clonotype: The junction differs from germline at one of its ends, possibly a read error. This chain uses TRBV4-2 with TRBJ2-2; D is unclear. The J call may not be correct, given that the DNA end is closer to TRBJ1-4. This CDR3 region has 15 residues. CDR1 is LGHNA, CDR2 YNFKEQ, per germline. DNA for the CDR3: TGTGCCGGCAGCCAACTCATAACAACTAATGAAAAACTGTTTTTT. This sequence encodes CAGSQLITTNEKLFF.